The T cell receptor (beta chain) described here comes from a study of T cells expressing NK-cell markers. Using the 5' RACE reads, TCRdb records one entry per CDR3 protein without DNA. This sample's clone table lists a few hundred thousand distinct CDR3 sequences. The CDR3 loop spans 14 amino acids. Germline V gene lookup returns CDR1 MNHEY and CDR2 SMNVEV (reference sequence). This rearrangement joins TRBV27 to TRBJ1-1; TCRdb's D call, TRBD1, is unchecked because there is no DNA. This clonotype was sampled from a man aged 18 to 69 in good health. The sequenced sample was blood T cells: a sorted CD56 or NKG2C T cell subset, CD4+ or CD8+ T cells, or bulk PBMC T cells (not recorded which). CDR3 protein: CASRSGQARTEAFF.